These 26 T cell receptor beta chains originate from one sample sequenced in a study of blood T cell repertoires in COVID-19. Method: immunoSEQ multiplex PCR; TCRdb's copy keeps in-frame clones and lacks some. Of 200,000 to 300,000 clones in the sample, roughly 88% are singletons; the top ten hold about 0.7%. The source material was peripheral blood. The receptors derive from a human donor in a cohort sampled during active COVID-19.

V and J are TRBV6-2 or TRBV6-3 and TRBJ1-1, with D maybe TRBD1 (6 bases). Trimming removed 0 bases from V and 6 bases from J, with 8 bases in between. The CDR3 loop spans 13 amino acids. Germline V gives CDR1 MNHEY, CDR2 SVGEGT. The CDR3 reads CASSYSRGSEAFF. CDR3 sequence (DNA): TGTGCCAGCAGTTACTCCAGGGGATCTGAAGCTTTCTTT.

The chain links TRBV11-2 to TRBJ2-7; D possibly corresponds to TRBD1 (6 bases). Trimming took 8 bases from V and 2 from J, leaving 13 bases between them. This CDR3 region has 13 residues. Germline V gives CDR1 SGHAT, CDR2 FQNNGV. The CDR3 sequence is CASRTGRAYEQYF. The CDR3 DNA is TGTGCCAGCCGAACAGGGCGCGCCTACGAGCAGTACTTC.

CDR3 protein: CASSHGDGEKLFF. The CDR3 nucleotides are TGCGCCAGCAGCCACGGGGATGGTGAAAAACTGTTTTTT. The chain is built from TRBV5-1 and TRBJ1-4; D unresolved. The germline CDR1 and CDR2 sequences are SGHRS and YFSETQ. Trimming left V 4 bases short and J 7 bases short, with 11 bases between. The CDR3 length is 13 residues.

The genes are TRBV30 and TRBJ1-2; D not resolved. V gave up 0 bases and J gave up 7 bases, with 12 bases separating them. The germline V gene has CDR1 GTSNPN and CDR2 SVGIG (reference sequence). CDR3 length: 13 amino acids. DNA for the CDR3: TGTGCCTGGAGTGTACGAAGAGGGTTTGGCTACACCTTC. It specifies CAWSVRRGFGYTF.

This rearrangement joins TRBV4-1 to TRBJ2-3; D unresolved. The CDR3 spans 14 residues. CDR1 and CDR2 from the germline V gene are MGHRA and YSYEKL. V lost 1 base and J lost 5, with 10 bases in between. CDR3 nucleotides: TGCGCCAGCAGCCAAGTCCAGCGTTTAGATACGCAGTATTTT. Translation gives CASSQVQRLDTQYF.

This chain uses TRBV12-5 with TRBJ2-1; D unclear. V was trimmed by 6 bases and J by 6 bases, leaving 21 bases between them. The CDR3 totals 16 residues. CDR1 and CDR2 (germline): LGHNT, FRNRAP. CDR3 region: CASGPSSLSRVNEQFF. Written as DNA, the CDR3 is TGTGCTAGTGGCCCCTCTTCCTTATCCCGGGTCAATGAGCAGTTCTTC.

The chain carries TRBV30 and TRBJ2-7; 12 nucleotides agree with TRBD2. V trimming: 0 bases; J trimming: 3 bases; junction bases outside the gene matches: 9. Germline V gene lookup returns CDR1 GTSNPN and CDR2 SVGIG (reference sequence). CDR3 length equals 17 residues. The CDR3 nucleotides are TGTGCCTGGAGTGTACTACCGGGACTAGCGGGCCTCTACGAGCAGTACTTC. Amino acids: CAWSVLPGLAGLYEQYF.

This rearrangement joins TRBV28 to TRBJ2-7; 7 bases fit TRBD1. The CDR3 length is 15 residues. The V gene end was trimmed by 8 bases and the J gene end by 8 bases; junction bases not matched to a gene: 18. Germline CDR1 and CDR2: MDHEN and SYDVKM. CDR3 nucleotides: TGTGCCAGCGATGAGGTCAGGGGGAATATACGAAAGCAGTACTTC. Translated, it gives CASDEVRGNIRKQYF.

The rearrangement joins TRBV19 to TRBJ2-6; perhaps TRBD2 as D (7 bases). This CDR3 is built from 15 residues. From germline, CDR1 is LNHDA and CDR2 SQIVND (reference sequence). V was clipped by 6 bases and J by 2 bases, with 11 bases between them. The CDR3 DNA sequence: TGTGCCAGTAGAGGGGGGGAGACTGGGGCCAACGTCCTGACTTTC. Residues: CASRGGETGANVLTF.

V gene TRBV7-9 combines with J gene TRBJ2-7; 8 bases line up with TRBD1. The V gene's germline CDR1 is SEHNR and CDR2 FQNEAQ (reference sequence). V trimming: 4 bases; J trimming: 6 bases; junction bases outside the gene matches: 8. CDR3 length: 14 residues. The CDR3 nucleotides read TGTGCCAGCAGCTCCTGGGACAGGACCCGCGAGCAGTACTTC. It encodes CASSSWDRTREQYF.

This chain links TRBV6-5 with TRBJ2-1, with 9 bases lining up with TRBD2. The CDR3 sequence is 14 residues long. Trimming at V came to 5 bases and at J to 9 bases, leaving 8 bases not matched to a gene. Germline CDR1 reads MNHEY; CDR2 reads SVGAGI. CDR3 DNA sequence: TGTGCCAGCAGTACCGGGACTAGCTCGACTGAGCAGTTCTTC. As protein: CASSTGTSSTEQFF.

The chain carries TRBV7-2 and TRBJ1-1, with TRBD1 matching over 9 bases. CDR1 SGHTA and CDR2 FQGNSA come from the germline V gene. The CDR3 loop spans 15 amino acids. Unmatched junction bases numbered 6, after V lost 3 bases and J lost 4 bases. The DNA for the CDR3 is TGTGCCAGCAGCTTCACAGGGGGCGGGAGCACTGAAGCTTTCTTT. It specifies CASSFTGGGSTEAFF.

This chain uses TRBV29-1 with TRBJ2-7; possible D gene TRBD2, 5 bases. Trimming stripped 1 base from V and 2 bases from J, with 15 bases between. From germline, CDR1 is SQVTM and CDR2 ANQGSEA. This CDR3 region has 15 residues. The CDR3 protein is CSVEGLAPFTYEQYF. The CDR3 bases are TGCAGCGTTGAAGGTTTAGCGCCCTTCACCTACGAGCAGTACTTC.

The gene calls are TRBV4-1 and TRBJ1-1; a possible D gene is TRBD1 (5 bases). V shed 3 bases and J shed 5 bases, with 13 bases lying between them. Germline V gene sequence: CDR1 MGHRA, CDR2 YSYEKL. The CDR3 extends over 14 amino acids. The CDR3 sequence is CASSHPPPGTEAFF. The CDR3, as DNA: TGCGCCAGCAGCCACCCCCCGCCAGGGACTGAAGCTTTCTTT.

This clone has a single count. V gene TRBV30 combines with J gene TRBJ1-3; 7 nucleotides line up with TRBD1. Germline loops: CDR1 GTSNPN, CDR2 SVGIG (reference sequence). V shed 5 bases, J shed 4 bases, and the junction held 14 bases outside the gene matches. There are 16 residues in the CDR3. CDR3 bases: TGTGCCTGGTCCCATTCCGACAGGGTGGAGGGAAACACCATATATTTT. It specifies CAWSHSDRVEGNTIYF.

This chain uses TRBV19 with TRBJ2-6; a possible D gene is TRBD2 (6 bases). CDR1 is LNHDA, CDR2 SQIVND, per germline (reference sequence). The V end lost 6 bases, the J end lost 2 bases, and 14 bases lay between the germline ends. This CDR3 has 16 residues. The CDR3 is CASRNSGVPGANVLTF. DNA for the CDR3: TGTGCCAGTAGAAACTCGGGGGTCCCTGGGGCCAACGTCCTGACTTTC.

The rearrangement joins TRBV6-5 to TRBJ1-1; D is ambiguous. The CDR3 consists of 14 residues. With 6 bases removed from V and 5 bases from J, the gap between germline ends came to 16 bases. Germline V gene sequence: CDR1 MNHEY, CDR2 SVGAGI. The DNA for the CDR3 is TGTGCCAGCAGGGACGGCCCTGGAGGGACTGAAGCTTTCTTT. Translation gives CASRDGPGGTEAFF.

This chain connects TRBV7-9 to TRBJ1-2; 8 nucleotides line up with TRBD1. Germline values: CDR1 SEHNR, CDR2 FQNEAQ (reference sequence). V shed 7 bases and J 4 bases; nucleotides not matched to a gene: 8. The CDR3 has 14 residues. CDR3 sequence (DNA): TGTGCCAGCACGGCAGGGGGCGCCGGCTATGGCTACACCTTC. Its protein product is CASTAGGAGYGYTF.

The V gene is TRBV27, the J gene TRBJ2-1; the match to TRBD2 covers 13 bases. CDR1 MNHEY and CDR2 SMNVEV come from the germline V gene (reference sequence). J was trimmed by 10 bases and V by 5 bases; bases with no gene match: 8. The CDR3 has 15 residues. CDR3 sequence (DNA): TGTGCCAGCAGTCCAGGACTAGCGGGGGTAAACGAGCAGTTCTTC. Amino acids: CASSPGLAGVNEQFF.

The rearrangement links TRBV6-2 or TRBV6-3 to TRBJ1-5; 7 positions match TRBD1. V trimming: 5 bases; J trimming: 5 bases; junction bases outside the gene matches: 3. The germline CDR1 and CDR2 sequences are MNHEY and SVGEGT. This CDR3 spans 13 amino acids. The CDR3 protein is CASSRQGHQPQHF. CDR3 coding DNA: TGTGCCAGCAGTCGACAGGGCCATCAGCCCCAGCATTTT.

The chain combines TRBV21-1 with TRBJ2-1; the table's D call, TRBD2, was not checked against the DNA. TRBV21-1 is listed as a pseudogene. The CDR3 runs to 15 residues. The CDR3 region has the DNA TGTGCCAGCAGCAAAGGGAGGGCAGGGCACAATGAGCAGTTCTTC. It codes for CASSKGRAGHNEQFF.

This sequence joins TRBV5-1 and TRBJ2-7; 11 bases are a match to TRBD1. CDR1 SGHRS and CDR2 YFSETQ come from the germline V gene. CDR3 length: 14 residues. V gave up 6 bases and J gave up 5 bases; unmatched junction bases: 7. CDR3 loop: CASKDGDRGNEQYF. The CDR3 DNA is TGCGCCAGCAAAGACGGGGACAGGGGGAACGAGCAGTACTTC.

This chain links TRBV4-3 with TRBJ2-1; maybe TRBD2 (6 bases). Germline V gene sequence: CDR1 LGHNA, CDR2 YSLEER. The V end lost 4 bases, the J end lost 0 bases, and 10 bases lay between the germline ends. CDR3 length: 15 residues. As DNA, the CDR3 is TGCGCCAGCAGCCCCCTAGCGACCTCCTACAATGAGCAGTTCTTC. It is translated as CASSPLATSYNEQFF.

The table lists this clone with a few counts. The chain carries TRBV7-2 and TRBJ2-6, with 7 bases that match TRBD2. CDR3 length equals 18 residues. Losses at the gene ends were 1 base for V and 1 base for J; bases not matched to a gene: 7. Per the germline V gene, CDR1 is SGHTA and CDR2 is FQGNSA. The CDR3 DNA reads TGTGCCAGCAGCTTAGTTTCAGCGGGGCTGTCTGGGGCCAACGTCCTGACTTTC. This translates into CASSLVSAGLSGANVLTF.

This rearrangement joins TRBV19 to TRBJ1-1, with 11 bases that match TRBD1. The germline V gene encodes CDR1 LNHDA and CDR2 SQIVND (reference sequence). The CDR3 contains 16 residues. The J segment lost 0 bases and the V segment lost 5 bases, leaving 5 bases of the junction unmatched. The CDR3, as DNA: TGTGCCAGTAGTCCGGGACAGGGGGACATGAACACTGAAGCTTTCTTT. Its translation: CASSPGQGDMNTEAFF. The whole variable domain, filled in from reference TRBV19 and TRBJ1-1, reads DGGITQSPKYLFRKEGQNVTLSCEQNLNHDAMYWYRQDPGQGLRLIYYSQIVNDFQKGDIAEGYSVSREKKESFPLTVTSAQKNPTAFYLCASSPGQGDMNTEAFFGQGTRLTVV.

The chain is built from TRBV11-3 and TRBJ2-5; 7 bases map to TRBD1. This CDR3 region has 15 residues. Germline loops: CDR1 SGHNT, CDR2 YENEEA. V shed 6 bases, J shed 0 bases, and the junction held 7 bases outside the gene matches. The CDR3 coding sequence is TGTGCCAGCAGTTACAGGGGCACAAACCAAGAGACCCAGTACTTC. This sequence encodes CASSYRGTNQETQYF.